What follows are 28 T cell receptor beta chains derived from one specimen sequenced in a study of cytomegalovirus exposure and HLA in healthy donors. Clones were read by immunoSEQ multiplex PCR, and TCRdb kept only the in-frame ones, dropping some. Among approximately 160,000 clones listed, roughly nine tenths were seen once. Sequencing was performed on PBMCs. The receptor set was obtained from a woman younger than 45 in good health and CMV-seronegative.

The chain employs TRBV27 and TRBJ2-7, with a tentative D call TRBD2 (5 bases). Trimming took 5 bases from V and 3 from J, leaving 11 bases between them. This CDR3 is built from 13 residues. The germline V gene has CDR1 MNHEY and CDR2 SMNVEV (reference sequence). The DNA for the CDR3 is TGTGCCAGCAGTCCAACAGCGGACTACGAGCAGTACTTC. Translation: CASSPTADYEQYF.

The rearrangement joins TRBV4-2 to TRBJ1-5, with a weak D call TRBD1 (6 bases). This CDR3 spans 15 amino acids. The V gene's germline CDR1 is LGHNA and CDR2 YNFKEQ. Trimming took 3 bases from V and 3 from J, leaving 12 bases between them. CDR3 nucleotides: TGTGCCAGCAGCCAGCACAGGGAAGACAATCAGCCCCAGCATTTT. It specifies CASSQHREDNQPQHF.

Concerning this clone: A junction end diverges from the germline sequence, so it may reflect a read error. V usage is TRBV19 and J usage is TRBJ1-1; D gene unclear. Germline-derived CDR1 and CDR2 are LNHDA and SQIVND (reference sequence). This CDR3 region has 15 residues. CDR3 bases: TGTGCCAGTAGTAACCCTACAGTGGAGGTGGCTGAAACTTTCTTT. Translated, it gives CASSNPTVEVAETFF.

The V call is TRBV27, the J call TRBJ1-1; D might be TRBD1 (6 bases). This CDR3 has 16 residues. V dropped 5 bases and J dropped 3 bases, with 19 bases sitting between them. Germline assignment: CDR1 MNHEY and CDR2 SMNVEV (reference sequence). For the CDR3, the DNA is TGTGCCAGCAGTCTAAAAAGGACAGTTTTGGACACTGAAGCTTTCTTT. Its translation: CASSLKRTVLDTEAFF.

The chain uses TRBV4-1 and TRBJ2-7; D is uncertain. V lost 0 bases and J lost 3, with 9 bases in between. The CDR3 extends over 14 amino acids. Germline V lookup: CDR1 MGHRA, CDR2 YSYEKL. CDR3 protein: CASSQDHGYYEQYF. In DNA, the CDR3 is TGCGCCAGCAGCCAAGATCACGGGTACTACGAGCAGTACTTC.

The CDR3 sequence: CASSLEGGEWRGNEQFF. CDR3 in DNA: TGTGCCAGCAGCTTGGAAGGTGGGGAGTGGAGGGGCAATGAGCAGTTCTTC. The rearrangement joins TRBV5-4 to TRBJ2-1, with D maybe TRBD2 (6 bases). This CDR3 has 17 residues. CDR1 is SGHNT and CDR2 is YYREEE in the germline V gene (reference sequence). V lost 0 bases to trimming and J lost 6 bases, with 19 bases between them.

This clone was counted only a few times. The gene calls are TRBV4-1 and TRBJ2-7, with D possibly TRBD2 on 5 matching bases. The V end was cut by 1 base, the J end by 3 bases, with 10 bases between. There are 14 residues in the CDR3. From germline, CDR1 is MGHRA and CDR2 YSYEKL. Here the CDR3 DNA reads TGCGCCAGCAGCCAAGGGCCAGAGGGCTACGAGCAGTACTTC. It codes for CASSQGPEGYEQYF.

The rearrangement links TRBV7-9 to TRBJ2-1; 10 bases agree with TRBD2. The V gene's germline CDR1 is SEHNR and CDR2 FQNEAQ (reference sequence). This CDR3 is 15 amino acids long. J lost 7 bases, V lost 0 bases, and 3 bases had no gene match. CDR3 sequence: CASSLATLAGNEQFF. CDR3 DNA sequence: TGTGCCAGCAGCTTAGCCACACTAGCGGGAAATGAGCAGTTCTTC.

This clone came up a few times. V gene TRBV27 combines with J gene TRBJ2-7; 8 bases map to TRBD1. V lost 3 bases and J lost 6; bases outside the gene matches: 10. The V gene's germline CDR1 is MNHEY and CDR2 SMNVEV (reference sequence). This CDR3 is built from 15 residues. CDR3 sequence: CASSFIGTGNFEQYF. Here the CDR3 DNA reads TGTGCCAGCAGTTTCATCGGGACAGGAAACTTCGAGCAGTACTTC.

The table lists this clone with a few counts. Germline and junction disagree at one end, which may indicate a read error. The chain has TRBV5-6 and TRBJ2-2; 8 bases line up with TRBD1. The CDR3 is made up of 15 amino acids. Germline loops: CDR1 SGHDT, CDR2 YYEEEE. In nucleotides, the CDR3 is TGTGCCAGCAGCCCTTGGACAGGGAACGCCGGGGAGCTGTTTTTT. It encodes CASSPWTGNAGELFF.

This sequence joins TRBV5-1 and TRBJ2-7; D gene unclear. The germline CDR1 and CDR2 sequences are SGHRS and YFSETQ. V was trimmed by 2 bases and J by 1 base, leaving 19 bases between them. The CDR3 sequence is 17 residues long. The CDR3 here is CASSLAPASISSYEQYF. CDR3 bases: TGCGCCAGCAGCTTAGCACCCGCTTCCATATCTTCCTACGAGCAGTACTTC.

V gene TRBV10-3 combines with J gene TRBJ2-2; possible D gene TRBD1, 6 bases. Germline CDR1 and CDR2: ENHRY and SYGVKD. V lost 7 bases and J lost 0, with 9 bases in between. This CDR3 is built from 14 residues. The CDR3 DNA sequence: TGTGCCATCAAGGGGGTCGCGAACACCGGGGAGCTGTTTTTT. Its translation is CAIKGVANTGELFF.

As for this clone: Other DNA sequences in this sample translate to the same CDR3. Here the CDR3 DNA reads TGTGCCAGCAGCCTCGAGGTGAACACTGAAGCTTTCTTT. This sequence encodes CASSLEVNTEAFF. The chain uses TRBV7-3 and TRBJ1-1; D call uncertain. Between the trimmed V and J ends, which lost 5 bases and 0 bases, there was a span of 7 bases. The CDR3 is made up of 13 amino acids. Germline V CDR1 and CDR2: SGHTA, FQGTGA.

The J gene is TRBJ2-2, the V gene TRBV11-3; unclear D gene. Germline CDR1 and CDR2: SGHNT and YENEEA. V was trimmed by 1 base and J by 1 base, leaving 10 bases between them. This CDR3 is built from 16 residues. The CDR3 DNA follows: TGTGCCAGCAGCTTAGGAGGCTCAAAGAACACCGGGGAGCTGTTTTTT. It specifies CASSLGGSKNTGELFF.

Points on this clone: This CDR3 is also generated by other DNA sequences in the sample. This chain links TRBV18 with TRBJ2-5; 7 nucleotides line up with TRBD1. In germline, CDR1 is KGHSH, CDR2 LQKENI. Trimming removed 3 bases from V and 4 bases from J; junction bases left unmatched: 2. The CDR3 runs 13 residues. The CDR3 here is CASSPGQLETQYF. Written as DNA, the CDR3 is TGTGCCAGCTCACCGGGACAGCTAGAGACCCAGTACTTC.

This clone was observed a handful of times. The chain uses TRBV28 and TRBJ1-2, with D tentatively TRBD1 (6 bases). The CDR3 is made up of 13 amino acids. Per germline, CDR1 MDHEN and CDR2 SYDVKM. Trimming left V 8 bases short and J 6 bases short, with 16 bases between. The CDR3 region is CASGAGALDGYTF. CDR3 nucleotide sequence: TGTGCCAGCGGGGCAGGGGCCCTGGATGGCTACACCTTC.

This clone was observed at least ten times. Other DNA sequences within the sample encode an identical CDR3. The V and J genes are TRBV5-1 and TRBJ1-1; D not certain. The V end was cut by 0 bases, the J end by 1 base, with 10 bases between. CDR1 is SGHRS and CDR2 is YFSETQ in the germline V gene. The CDR3 length is 15 residues. Here the CDR3 reads CASSLGGRKNTEAFF. The CDR3 nucleotides are TGCGCCAGCAGCTTGGGAGGCAGGAAGAACACTGAAGCTTTCTTT.

This rearrangement joins TRBV23-1 to TRBJ1-4; 8 bases match TRBD1. TRBV23-1 is an ORF, with its function uncertain. Losses at the gene ends were 8 bases for V and 10 bases for J; bases not matched to a gene: 12. CDR3 size: 14 residues. The CDR3 loop reads CASLPPQGAGKLFF. The CDR3 nucleotides are TGCGCCAGCCTACCACCCCAGGGGGCTGGAAAACTGTTTTTT.

The chain carries TRBV7-2 and TRBJ2-3; D might be TRBD1 or TRBD2, each matching 5 bases. V was shortened by 4 bases and J by 5 bases, with 16 bases between the two germline ends. The germline V gene has CDR1 SGHTA and CDR2 FQGNSA. This CDR3 comprises 15 residues. CDR3 in DNA: TGTGCCAGCAGCTATGGGGACCGCTTTGTAGATACGCAGTATTTT. It codes for CASSYGDRFVDTQYF.

The chain is built from TRBV11-2 and TRBJ2-7, with a possible D match to TRBD2 (6 bases). V gave up 1 base and J gave up 0 bases, with 16 bases separating them. Looked up from germline, CDR1 is SGHAT and CDR2 is FQNNGV. CDR3 length equals 17 residues. The DNA for the CDR3 is TGTGCCAGCAGCTTAGCGGGTTTAGCGGAAAACTCCTACGAGCAGTACTTC. It yields the protein CASSLAGLAENSYEQYF.

Written as DNA, the CDR3 is TGTGCCACCAGCAGAGATACTAGCGGGGGGGTCGAGCAGTACTTC. It specifies CATSRDTSGGVEQYF. The chain combines TRBV15 with TRBJ2-7; 13 bases agree with TRBD2. Germline values: CDR1 LNHNV, CDR2 YYDKDF (reference sequence). The CDR3 extends over 15 amino acids. The J segment lost 6 bases and the V segment lost 0 bases, leaving 2 bases of the junction unmatched.

The chain links TRBV6-1 to TRBJ2-7, with a weak D call TRBD2 (5 bases). This CDR3 is built from 14 residues. V shed 2 bases and J shed 4 bases, with 12 bases lying between them. CDR1 and CDR2 (germline): MNHNS, SASEGT. The CDR3 bases are TGTGCCAGCAGTGAATCGGGATACCTGTACGAGCAGTACTTC. It specifies CASSESGYLYEQYF.

The chain combines TRBV27 with TRBJ2-7, with a tentative D call TRBD1 (6 bases). Between the trimmed V and J ends, which lost 1 base and 0 bases, there was a span of 13 bases. This CDR3 comprises 16 residues. The germline V gene has CDR1 MNHEY and CDR2 SMNVEV (reference sequence). CDR3 coding DNA: TGTGCCAGCAGTTTATATTCAGGGGCTCTCTCCTACGAGCAGTACTTC. Translated: CASSLYSGALSYEQYF.

The genes are TRBV7-6 and TRBJ2-2; the D call may be TRBD1 or TRBD2 (6 bases each). V shed 3 bases and J shed 7 bases, with 12 bases lying between them. The germline CDR1 and CDR2 sequences are SGHVS and FNYEAQ. The CDR3 length is 14 residues. CDR3: CASSLGGAGGELFF. In DNA form, the CDR3 reads TGTGCCAGCAGCTTGGGGGGCGCCGGCGGGGAGCTGTTTTTT.

CDR3 in amino acids: CASSSAGQSPYEQYF. The CDR3 DNA sequence: TGCGCCAGCAGCTCCGCGGGACAGAGCCCCTACGAGCAGTACTTC. J is TRBJ2-7 and V is TRBV5-1, with D perhaps matching TRBD1 (7 bases). V lost 3 bases and J 2 bases, leaving 15 bases between the germline ends. The CDR3 is 15 amino acids. Germline CDR1 and CDR2: SGHRS and YFSETQ.

As DNA, the CDR3 is TGCGCCAGCAGCTCAACGGACGGCGATCAGCCCCAGCATTTT. It encodes CASSSTDGDQPQHF. The chain combines TRBV5-1 with TRBJ1-5; D not certain. V lost 3 bases and J 5 bases, leaving 12 bases between the germline ends. The CDR3 runs to 14 residues. Germline CDR1 and CDR2: SGHRS and YFSETQ.

The chain uses TRBV9 and TRBJ2-1; 15 bases align to TRBD2. This CDR3 has 18 amino acids. Losses at the gene ends were 0 bases for V and 3 bases for J; bases not matched to a gene: 4. In germline, CDR1 is SGDLS, CDR2 YYNGEE. The CDR3 here is CASSVGTSGRAFYNEQFF. The CDR3 bases are TGTGCCAGCAGCGTAGGGACTAGCGGGAGGGCCTTCTACAATGAGCAGTTCTTC.

The rearrangement uses TRBV29-1 and TRBJ2-1, with unresolved D. The CDR3 is 11 residues long. Germline V gives CDR1 SQVTM, CDR2 ANQGSEA. Trimming left V 4 bases short and J 6 bases short, with 7 bases between. The CDR3 bases are TGCAGCGTTGTAGTAGGCAATGAGCAGTTCTTC. This codes for CSVVVGNEQFF.